One sample yielded the 30 T cell receptor beta chains listed below, sequenced in a study of OX40 agonist ivuxolimab in advanced cancers. Here immunoSEQ multiplex PCR was the method, and the copy in TCRdb shows in-frame clones only, minus some. This sample has 60,000 or so clones, with almost 95% found just once. Specimen: CD4+ or CD8+ T cells sorted from blood, collected in a trial of the OX40 agonist ivuxolimab. The receptor set was obtained from an adult with an advanced solid tumor such as melanoma, head and neck, liver or kidney cancer.

This chain connects TRBV29-1 to TRBJ2-7; 8 bases are shared with TRBD2. Germline trimming cut 2 bases from V and 2 bases from J; bases unmatched to any gene: 2. The CDR3 totals 13 residues. From germline, CDR1 is SQVTM and CDR2 ANQGSEA. The CDR3 region is CSVESGRTYEQYF. Written as DNA, the CDR3 is TGCAGCGTTGAAAGCGGGAGAACCTACGAGCAGTACTTC.

This rearrangement joins TRBV10-2 to TRBJ1-2; D possibly corresponds to TRBD1 (5 bases). Germline CDR1 reads WSHSY; CDR2 reads SAAADI. The CDR3 sequence is 16 residues long. With 0 bases removed from V and 5 bases from J, the gap between germline ends came to 16 bases. The CDR3 loop is CASSESGASPIYGYTF. In DNA form, the CDR3 reads TGCGCCAGCAGTGAGTCTGGGGCCTCCCCCATTTATGGCTACACCTTC.

This clone was seen a handful of times. CDR3 sequence (DNA): TGTGCCAGTACAAACGGACTTCTCTCCTACAATGAGCAGTTCTTC. This sequence encodes CASTNGLLSYNEQFF. V is TRBV19 and J is TRBJ2-1, with D tentatively TRBD2 (5 bases). CDR1 LNHDA and CDR2 SQIVND come from the germline V gene (reference sequence). The V end lost 7 bases, the J end lost 0 bases, and 13 bases lay between the germline ends. The CDR3 extends over 15 amino acids. Full variable domain (rest looked up from reference TRBV19 and TRBJ2-1): DGGITQSPKYLFRKEGQNVTLSCEQNLNHDAMYWYRQDPGQGLRLIYYSQIVNDFQKGDIAEGYSVSREKKESFPLTVTSAQKNPTAFYLCASTNGLLSYNEQFFGPGTRLTVL.

This chain connects TRBV20-1 to TRBJ1-1; D remains ambiguous. This CDR3 contains 11 residues. The V end lost 6 bases, the J end lost 0 bases, and 5 bases lay between the germline ends. Per the germline V gene, CDR1 is DFQATT and CDR2 is SNEGSKA (reference sequence). The CDR3 DNA reads as TGCAGTGCCCTTTTGAACACTGAAGCTTTCTTT. Residues: CSALLNTEAFF.

This chain connects TRBV27 to TRBJ2-2; 12 positions agree with TRBD1. Germline V gene sequence: CDR1 MNHEY, CDR2 SMNVEV (reference sequence). The V and J ends lost 3 bases and 7 bases, in that order; junction bases with no gene match: 9. The CDR3 runs to 17 residues. The CDR3 sequence: CASSLGTGGPGGGELFF. CDR3 sequence (DNA): TGTGCCAGCAGTTTGGGGACAGGGGGCCCGGGAGGCGGGGAGCTGTTTTTT.

This chain links TRBV7-8 with TRBJ2-5, with D possibly being TRBD2 (5 bases). Trimming cost V 5 bases and J 5 bases, with 18 bases left between them. Germline-derived CDR1 and CDR2 are SGHVS and FQNEAQ. The CDR3 loop spans 15 amino acids. CDR3: CASSNQRRAWETQYF. DNA of the CDR3: TGTGCCAGCAGCAACCAGCGGAGAGCGTGGGAGACCCAGTACTTC. The full variable domain, rest sourced from reference TRBV7-8 and TRBJ2-5, is GAGVSQSPRYKVAKRGQDVALRCDPISGHVSLFWYQQALGQGPEFLTYFQNEAQLDKSGLPSDRFFAERPEGSVSTLKIQRTQQEDSAVYLCASSNQRRAWETQYFGPGTRLLVL.

The rearrangement uses TRBV13 and TRBJ2-7; D uncertain. This CDR3 is 17 amino acids long. The V and J ends lost 0 bases and 3 bases respectively, with 18 bases between them. Per the germline V gene, CDR1 is PRHDT and CDR2 is FYEKMQ (reference sequence). Here the CDR3 DNA reads TGTGCCAGCAGCTTAGGCCGCCCCGAGACAACCAACTACGAGCAGTACTTC. This translates into CASSLGRPETTNYEQYF.

The chain uses TRBV6-6 and TRBJ2-4, with 7 bases matching TRBD2. The trim removed 0 bases at V and 8 bases at J, leaving 4 bases unmatched. The CDR3 has 14 residues. CDR1 and CDR2 from the germline V gene are MNHNY and SVGAGI (reference sequence). The CDR3 region has the DNA TGTGCCAGCAGTTACTCTCGCGGGAGTGACATTCAGTACTTC. It specifies CASSYSRGSDIQYF.

The rearrangement uses TRBV10-3 and TRBJ2-1; D remains ambiguous. Deletions cut 6 bases from V and 0 bases from J, with 9 bases between. The CDR3 extends over 14 amino acids. Germline CDR1 is ENHRY and CDR2 is SYGVKD. CDR3 in amino acids: CAISADRSYNEQFF. The CDR3 coding sequence is TGTGCCATCAGCGCGGATCGCTCCTACAATGAGCAGTTCTTC.

V is TRBV7-2 and J is TRBJ2-5; 7 bases agree with TRBD2. J gave up 5 bases and V 2 bases, and 14 bases lay outside the gene matches. Germline V gives CDR1 SGHTA, CDR2 FQGNSA. This CDR3 comprises 17 residues. CDR3 DNA: TGTGCCAGCAGCTTACTTCTAACCGGACTAGTTGATGAGACCCAGTACTTC. Its protein product is CASSLLLTGLVDETQYF.

The chain carries TRBV7-3 and TRBJ2-7, with D perhaps matching TRBD2 (6 bases). The V gene's germline CDR1 is SGHTA and CDR2 FQGTGA. V lost 6 bases and J lost 0, with 12 bases in between. The CDR3 extends over 14 amino acids. The CDR3 nucleotides read TGTGCCAGCAGGTCGAGCGGGTCCTCCTACGAGCAGTACTTC. It is translated as CASRSSGSSYEQYF.

The gene calls are TRBV5-1 and TRBJ2-1, with a possible D match to TRBD1 (5 bases). CDR3 length equals 18 residues. V lost 0 bases and J lost 0, with 16 bases in between. Germline assignment: CDR1 SGHRS and CDR2 YFSETQ. The CDR3 loop is CASSLVAGILSSYNEQFF. The CDR3 region has the DNA TGCGCCAGCAGCTTGGTCGCAGGGATTCTCAGCTCCTACAATGAGCAGTTCTTC.

The chain couples TRBV6-5 to TRBJ2-7, with D possibly TRBD2 on 6 matching bases. The CDR3 consists of 11 residues. The V end was cut by 7 bases, the J end by 7 bases, with 11 bases between. Germline V CDR1 and CDR2: MNHEY, SVGAGI. The CDR3 here is CASIAAGEQYF. The CDR3 bases are TGTGCCAGCATAGCGGCGGGGGAGCAGTACTTC.

V and J are TRBV6-4 and TRBJ2-7; D gene uncertain. The CDR3 is made up of 15 amino acids. V lost 3 bases and J 0 bases, leaving 12 bases between the germline ends. Looked up from germline, CDR1 is MRHNA and CDR2 is SNTAGT. The CDR3 DNA sequence: TGTGCCAGCAGTGAACCCGACTGGAGCTCCTACGAGCAGTACTTC. The encoded protein is CASSEPDWSSYEQYF.

This clone came up once. The chain employs TRBV9 and TRBJ2-7; TRBD1 agrees at 7 bases. CDR1 SGDLS and CDR2 YYNGEE come from the germline V gene. The junction had 3 bases not matched to a gene; V was cut back by 0 bases and J by 0 bases. There are 15 residues in the CDR3. CDR3: CASSVAGTASYEQYF. CDR3 coding DNA: TGTGCCAGCAGCGTAGCCGGGACAGCCTCCTACGAGCAGTACTTC.

This clone was detected once. The V and J genes are TRBV5-1 and TRBJ2-7, with D possibly being TRBD1 (6 bases). The germline CDR1 and CDR2 sequences are SGHRS and YFSETQ. The V end was cut by 0 bases, the J end by 3 bases, with 13 bases between. The length of the CDR3 is 15 residues. The CDR3 DNA is TGCGCCAGCAGCTTGGGGACAGCGACCAGCTACGAGCAGTACTTC. Its translation is CASSLGTATSYEQYF.

The CDR3 here is CASSYVVGAEAFF. The CDR3 DNA follows: TGTGCCAGCAGTTACGTTGTAGGAGCTGAAGCTTTCTTT. The rearrangement links TRBV6-5 to TRBJ1-1; D is undetermined. V lost 2 bases and J lost 6, with 10 bases in between. CDR1 is MNHEY and CDR2 is SVGAGI in the germline V gene. The CDR3 sequence is 13 residues long.

The chain carries TRBV27 and TRBJ2-5, with D unresolved. Germline CDR1 reads MNHEY; CDR2 reads SMNVEV (reference sequence). Trimming stripped 3 bases from V and 1 base from J, with 12 bases between. This CDR3 contains 15 residues. The CDR3 loop reads CASSFETYSQETQYF. Written as DNA, the CDR3 is TGTGCCAGCAGTTTTGAGACTTACTCCCAAGAGACCCAGTACTTC.

This clone has a single count. The J gene is TRBJ2-7, the V gene TRBV11-3; 8 bases line up with TRBD1. The V gene end was trimmed by 10 bases and the J gene end by 1 base; junction bases not matched to a gene: 6. The V gene's germline CDR1 is SGHNT and CDR2 YENEEA. This CDR3 contains 13 residues. CDR3 in amino acids: CANRDRISYEQYF. Written as DNA, the CDR3 is TGTGCCAACCGGGACAGGATATCCTACGAGCAGTACTTC.

The rearrangement links TRBV7-8 to TRBJ2-7; D may be TRBD1 (6 bases). Looked up from germline, CDR1 is SGHVS and CDR2 is FQNEAQ. This CDR3 spans 13 amino acids. With 3 bases removed from V and 1 base from J, the gap between germline ends came to 7 bases. The CDR3 sequence is CASSFDRSYEQYF. In DNA form, the CDR3 reads TGTGCCAGCAGCTTCGACAGGTCCTACGAGCAGTACTTC.

This clone came up once. This chain uses TRBV7-9 with TRBJ2-5; TRBD2 matches 13 bases. Trimming removed 5 bases from V and 1 base from J; junction bases left unmatched: 4. This CDR3 contains 16 residues. Germline CDR1 reads SEHNR; CDR2 reads FQNEAQ (reference sequence). CDR3 sequence reads: CASSDGLAGAQETQYF. The CDR3 nucleotides read TGTGCCAGCAGCGACGGACTAGCGGGAGCCCAAGAGACCCAGTACTTC.

Here the CDR3 reads CSVELGLAGRIQETQYF. The CDR3 DNA is TGCAGCGTTGAATTGGGGCTAGCGGGACGCATTCAAGAGACCCAGTACTTC. The chain employs TRBV29-1 and TRBJ2-5; 9 bases are shared with TRBD2. V shed 2 bases, J shed 2 bases, and the junction held 12 bases outside the gene matches. This CDR3 contains 17 residues. Germline CDR1 SQVTM, CDR2 ANQGSEA.

Of note for this clone: This specimen includes other DNA sequences encoding the same CDR3. This rearrangement joins TRBV27 to TRBJ2-7; unclear D gene. Per the germline V gene, CDR1 is MNHEY and CDR2 is SMNVEV (reference sequence). CDR3 length: 13 amino acids. Trimming pared 3 bases from V and 0 bases from J, leaving 6 bases between. DNA of the CDR3: TGTGCCAGCAGTTTGGGCGGCTCCTACGAGCAGTACTTC. Protein sequence: CASSLGGSYEQYF.

The chain combines TRBV4-3 with TRBJ1-1, with D unclear. Germline V gene sequence: CDR1 LGHNA, CDR2 YSLEER. The ends were cut back, 1 base at V and 1 base at J, with 19 bases in the middle. The CDR3 consists of 18 residues. CDR3 coding DNA: TGCGCCAGCAGCCAAGCCCATAGTATCTCGACTGAGAACACTGAAGCTTTCTTT. Amino acid sequence: CASSQAHSISTENTEAFF.

The gene calls are TRBV5-1 and TRBJ2-5, with a possible D match to TRBD1 (6 bases). V dropped 0 bases and J dropped 6 bases, with 15 bases sitting between them. CDR1 is SGHRS and CDR2 is YFSETQ in the germline V gene. The CDR3 loop spans 15 amino acids. The CDR3 loop is CASSLAVRTGKTQYF. The CDR3 DNA is TGCGCCAGCAGCTTGGCCGTCAGAACAGGGAAGACCCAGTACTTC. The complete variable domain, with remaining parts taken from reference TRBV5-1 and TRBJ2-5, reads KAGVTQTPRYLIKTRGQQVTLSCSPISGHRSVSWYQQTPGQGLQFLFEYFSETQRNKGNFPGRFSGRQFSNSRSEMNVSTLELGDSALYLCASSLAVRTGKTQYFGPGTRLLVL.

The genes are TRBV9 and TRBJ2-1; D is unclear. The ends were cut back, 0 bases at V and 5 bases at J, with 3 bases in the middle. This CDR3 spans 12 amino acids. In germline, CDR1 is SGDLS, CDR2 YYNGEE. Here the CDR3 reads CASSVANNEQFF. The CDR3 DNA reads as TGTGCCAGCAGCGTAGCCAACAATGAGCAGTTCTTC.

This chain links TRBV29-1 with TRBJ2-7; 12 bases match TRBD2. There are 15 residues in the CDR3. Germline values: CDR1 SQVTM, CDR2 ANQGSEA. V was clipped by 4 bases and J by 4 bases; unmatched bases: 8. DNA of the CDR3: TGCAGCGTTGCGGCTAGCGGGAGGGCCTTATACGAGCAGTACTTC. This encodes CSVAASGRALYEQYF.

This clone showed up just once. V and J are TRBV19 and TRBJ1-1; 8 bases align to TRBD1. The CDR3 has 13 amino acids. Trimming at V came to 5 bases and at J to 3 bases, leaving 2 bases not matched to a gene. Germline V lookup: CDR1 LNHDA, CDR2 SQIVND (reference sequence). CDR3 nucleotide sequence: TGTGCCAGTAGTCTCAGGGGGCACACTGAAGCTTTCTTT. Encoded protein: CASSLRGHTEAFF.

The V call is TRBV27, the J call TRBJ2-7; D not resolved. The CDR3 totals 18 residues. V lost 5 bases and J 2 bases, leaving 25 bases between the germline ends. CDR1 MNHEY and CDR2 SMNVEV come from the germline V gene (reference sequence). In DNA form, the CDR3 reads TGTGCCAGCAGTGGGGATATTGTGGCTGGGCCTAATACCTACGAGCAGTACTTC. This encodes CASSGDIVAGPNTYEQYF.

This chain connects TRBV11-3 to TRBJ1-3; D remains ambiguous. The V gene's germline CDR1 is SGHNT and CDR2 YENEEA. The CDR3 sequence is 13 residues long. Trimming took off 4 bases at V and 4 bases at J, with 8 bases between the two ends. The CDR3 nucleotides read TGTGCCAGCAGCTCTCATTGGGGAAACACCATATATTTT. Protein product: CASSSHWGNTIYF.